One and the same sample provided the 23 T cell receptor beta chains below, sequenced in a study of identifying expanded T cells in peripheral blood. Assay used: immunoSEQ multiplex PCR; TCRdb lists only in-frame clones, some missing. In the table there are around 120,000 clones, roughly 90% of which are singletons. Sequenced material: blood. The receptors come from a person between 18 and 70 years old in good health.

This chain connects TRBV19 to TRBJ1-3, with D possibly being TRBD1 (5 bases). CDR1 is LNHDA, CDR2 SQIVND, per germline (reference sequence). CDR3 length equals 16 residues. V gave up 8 bases and J gave up 0 bases, with 17 bases separating them. The CDR3 coding sequence is TGTGCCAGTTTAACAGGATCAGTCGGCTCTGGAAACACCATATATTTT. Its translation is CASLTGSVGSGNTIYF.

The CDR3 region has the DNA TGTGCCACCAGCAGAAATGGACAGGGTGATCAGCCCCAGCATTTT. Residues: CATSRNGQGDQPQHF. V and J are TRBV15 and TRBJ1-5; TRBD1 matches at 8 bases. This CDR3 region has 15 residues. V shed 2 bases and J 5 bases; nucleotides not matched to a gene: 5. Germline V gives CDR1 LNHNV, CDR2 YYDKDF (reference sequence).

The V gene is TRBV7-9, the J gene TRBJ2-4; tentative D call: TRBD2 (5 bases). Trimming pared 1 base from V and 1 base from J, leaving 8 bases between. The length of the CDR3 is 15 residues. Germline V gene lookup returns CDR1 SEHNR and CDR2 FQNEAQ (reference sequence). The CDR3 sequence is CASSLGPGAKNIQYF. DNA of the CDR3: TGTGCCAGCAGCTTAGGGCCGGGGGCCAAAAACATTCAGTACTTC.

The rearrangement links TRBV18 to TRBJ2-1, with D hard to call. Between the trimmed V and J ends, which lost 3 bases and 7 bases, there was a span of 4 bases. CDR1 KGHSH and CDR2 LQKENI come from the germline V gene. The CDR3 contains 11 residues. CDR3 DNA: TGTGCCAGCTCACCCAAAAATGAGCAGTTCTTC. Translating gives CASSPKNEQFF.

The rearrangement uses TRBV18 and TRBJ2-1, with D perhaps matching TRBD1 (5 bases). Germline CDR1 is KGHSH and CDR2 is LQKENI. With 5 bases removed from V and 6 bases from J, the gap between germline ends came to 11 bases. The CDR3 length is 13 residues. CDR3 DNA sequence: TGTGCCAGCTCATCGTCACAGGCCAATGAGCAGTTCTTC. Translated, it gives CASSSSQANEQFF.

V usage is TRBV6-6 and J usage is TRBJ2-7; 8 positions agree with TRBD2. Germline-derived CDR1 and CDR2 are MNHNY and SVGAGI (reference sequence). V lost 5 bases and J lost 5; bases outside the gene matches: 5. The CDR3 is made up of 13 amino acids. Here the CDR3 DNA reads TGTGCCAGCAGTCGAGCGGGAGCCCACGAGCAGTACTTC. It translates to CASSRAGAHEQYF.

About this clone itself: At the DNA level, this CDR3 is encoded by other sequences in the same sample as well. The chain couples TRBV28 to TRBJ1-4, with 9 bases aligning to TRBD1. The CDR3 is 14 amino acids. J gave up 5 bases and V 4 bases, and 2 bases lay outside the gene matches. Germline V gene lookup returns CDR1 MDHEN and CDR2 SYDVKM. Here the CDR3 reads CASSSQGANEKLFF. DNA of the CDR3: TGTGCCAGCAGTTCACAGGGGGCGAATGAAAAACTGTTTTTT.

The chain has TRBV19 and TRBJ1-1, with TRBD1 as a possible D gene (6 bases). Trimming removed 7 bases at V and 3 bases at J, with 9 bases between. CDR1 LNHDA and CDR2 SQIVND come from the germline V gene (reference sequence). This CDR3 region has 12 residues. The chain's CDR3 is CASTNRDTEAFF. The CDR3 DNA reads as TGTGCCAGTACAAACAGGGACACTGAAGCTTTCTTT. Supplemented by reference TRBV19 and TRBJ1-1, the full variable domain reads DGGITQSPKYLFRKEGQNVTLSCEQNLNHDAMYWYRQDPGQGLRLIYYSQIVNDFQKGDIAEGYSVSREKKESFPLTVTSAQKNPTAFYLCASTNRDTEAFFGQGTRLTVV.

This clone is a singleton in its sample. The V call is TRBV9, the J call TRBJ1-5; the D is unclear. This CDR3 region has 16 residues. The germline gives CDR1 SGDLS, CDR2 YYNGEE. V lost 3 bases and J lost 0, with 13 bases in between. The CDR3 sequence is CASSDSPGDSNQPQHF. The CDR3 DNA reads TGTGCCAGCAGCGACAGTCCCGGTGATAGCAATCAGCCCCAGCATTTT.

The chain combines TRBV5-6 with TRBJ2-7, with D possibly being TRBD2 (6 bases). The V end lost 4 bases, the J end lost 4 bases, and 15 bases lay between the germline ends. Germline CDR1 and CDR2: SGHDT and YYEEEE. This CDR3 comprises 14 residues. The CDR3: CASSNSGLPYEQYF. The CDR3 nucleotides are TGTGCCAGCAGCAACTCGGGACTGCCTTACGAGCAGTACTTC.

V usage is TRBV4-2 and J usage is TRBJ1-1; no reliable D call. The CDR3 runs 20 residues. CDR1 is LGHNA and CDR2 is YNFKEQ in the germline V gene. The V and J ends lost 2 bases and 0 bases respectively, with 25 bases between them. In nucleotides, the CDR3 is TGTGCCAGCAGCCAATCGTTGGAGAGGCTCGACTCATGGATGAACACTGAAGCTTTCTTT. Its protein product is CASSQSLERLDSWMNTEAFF.

The chain uses TRBV2 and TRBJ2-2; D ambiguous. There are 15 residues in the CDR3. Germline V lookup: CDR1 SNHLY, CDR2 FYNNEI. Between the trimmed V and J ends, which lost 2 bases and 2 bases, there was a span of 9 bases. The CDR3 is CASSEMGFNTGELFF. The CDR3 region has the DNA TGTGCCAGCAGTGAAATGGGGTTCAACACCGGGGAGCTGTTTTTT.

The chain recombines TRBV6-6 with TRBJ1-5; 10 bases line up with TRBD1. Germline values: CDR1 MNHNY, CDR2 SVGAGI (reference sequence). The CDR3 length is 14 residues. Trimming took 5 bases from V and 7 from J; bases not matched to a gene: 5. DNA of the CDR3: TGTGCCAGCAGTACCGGACAGGGGGGACAGCCCCAGCATTTT. Translated, it gives CASSTGQGGQPQHF.

For this clone: This specimen includes other DNA sequences encoding the same CDR3. CDR3 DNA: TGTGCCAGCAGCGTAGGCGGCGGAAACACCATATATTTT. This codes for CASSVGGGNTIYF. The chain employs TRBV9 and TRBJ1-3; D is uncertain. The CDR3 sequence is 13 residues long. The ends were cut back, 0 bases at V and 4 bases at J, with 5 bases in the middle. Per germline, CDR1 SGDLS and CDR2 YYNGEE.

As regards this clone: This clone may be a read error of a much larger clone one base away. The rearrangement joins TRBV4-2 to TRBJ1-5, with 7 nucleotides matching TRBD1. CDR3 size: 14 residues. Germline CDR1 and CDR2: LGHNA and YNFKEQ. The junction had 4 bases not matched to a gene; V was cut back by 5 bases and J by 3 bases. CDR3 amino acids: CASSSTGTNQPQHF. The CDR3 nucleotides are TGTGCCAGCAGCTCGACAGGGACCAATCAGCCCCAGCATTTT.

The chain uses TRBV5-4 and TRBJ2-1; tentatively, D is TRBD2 (6 bases). V was clipped by 3 bases and J by 9 bases, with 19 bases between them. This CDR3 comprises 15 residues. Germline loops: CDR1 SGHNT, CDR2 YYREEE (reference sequence). The CDR3 region has the DNA TGTGCCAGCAGCTCGGGAGCTAGGGAGCCGGGTGAGCAGTTCTTC. Amino acids: CASSSGAREPGEQFF.

The CDR3 nucleotides read TGTGCCAGCACACTCCGGACAGGGAGGAATGAAAAACTGTTTTTT. Protein: CASTLRTGRNEKLFF. The gene calls are TRBV11-2 and TRBJ1-4; 8 bases match TRBD1. V was clipped by 7 bases and J by 5 bases; unmatched bases: 9. Germline values: CDR1 SGHAT, CDR2 FQNNGV. The CDR3 contains 15 residues.

The J gene is TRBJ2-3, the V gene TRBV6-6, with a possible D match to TRBD1 (6 bases). The CDR3 sequence is 15 residues long. CDR1 and CDR2 (germline): MNHNY, SVGAGI (reference sequence). V gave up 0 bases and J gave up 1 base, with 8 bases separating them. The CDR3 nucleotides are TGTGCCAGCAGTTACTCGAGACAGGGCACAGATACGCAGTATTTT. Amino acid sequence: CASSYSRQGTDTQYF.

V gene TRBV7-2 combines with J gene TRBJ1-6; TRBD1 aligns across 9 bases. Germline CDR1 reads SGHTA; CDR2 reads FQGNSA. The CDR3 spans 18 residues. J was trimmed by 8 bases and V by 4 bases; bases with no gene match: 15. The CDR3 region has the DNA TGTGCCAGCAGCTCCCATCGCGGGACAGGGCTTACGTATTCACCCCTCCACTTT. This codes for CASSSHRGTGLTYSPLHF.

This chain uses TRBV18 with TRBJ1-1; possible D gene TRBD1, 6 bases. From germline, CDR1 is KGHSH and CDR2 LQKENI. The length of the CDR3 is 19 residues. Trimming took off 4 bases at V and 3 bases at J, with 27 bases between the two ends. The CDR3 is CASSRARGDSDWSDTEAFF. The CDR3 nucleotides read TGTGCCAGCTCACGGGCTAGGGGGGATTCCGATTGGTCGGACACTGAAGCTTTCTTT.

The chain uses TRBV5-5 and TRBJ1-2, with D perhaps TRBD1 (5 bases). Germline V CDR1 and CDR2: SGHKS, YYEKEE (reference sequence). The CDR3 has 13 residues. Trimming removed 1 base from V and 8 bases from J, with 12 bases in between. The CDR3 nucleotides read TGTGCCAGCAGCTTGATTGCGGGGGAAGGCTACACCTTC. It codes for CASSLIAGEGYTF.

This chain connects TRBV19 to TRBJ1-2; 8 bases are shared with TRBD1. Germline values: CDR1 LNHDA, CDR2 SQIVND (reference sequence). With 7 bases clipped from V and 3 bases from J, the junction kept 13 bases outside the gene matches. The CDR3 has 16 residues. In DNA, the CDR3 is TGTGCCAGTACCCCAGGGAGACAGGGGCGTTACTATGGCTACACCTTC. Its protein product is CASTPGRQGRYYGYTF.

This chain links TRBV19 with TRBJ2-7; 7 positions match TRBD1. Per the germline V gene, CDR1 is LNHDA and CDR2 is SQIVND (reference sequence). Trimming at V came to 8 bases and at J to 6 bases, leaving 4 bases not matched to a gene. The CDR3 is 11 residues long. Here the CDR3 DNA reads TGTGCCAGTTCCGACAGGGCCGAGCAGTACTTC. It encodes CASSDRAEQYF.